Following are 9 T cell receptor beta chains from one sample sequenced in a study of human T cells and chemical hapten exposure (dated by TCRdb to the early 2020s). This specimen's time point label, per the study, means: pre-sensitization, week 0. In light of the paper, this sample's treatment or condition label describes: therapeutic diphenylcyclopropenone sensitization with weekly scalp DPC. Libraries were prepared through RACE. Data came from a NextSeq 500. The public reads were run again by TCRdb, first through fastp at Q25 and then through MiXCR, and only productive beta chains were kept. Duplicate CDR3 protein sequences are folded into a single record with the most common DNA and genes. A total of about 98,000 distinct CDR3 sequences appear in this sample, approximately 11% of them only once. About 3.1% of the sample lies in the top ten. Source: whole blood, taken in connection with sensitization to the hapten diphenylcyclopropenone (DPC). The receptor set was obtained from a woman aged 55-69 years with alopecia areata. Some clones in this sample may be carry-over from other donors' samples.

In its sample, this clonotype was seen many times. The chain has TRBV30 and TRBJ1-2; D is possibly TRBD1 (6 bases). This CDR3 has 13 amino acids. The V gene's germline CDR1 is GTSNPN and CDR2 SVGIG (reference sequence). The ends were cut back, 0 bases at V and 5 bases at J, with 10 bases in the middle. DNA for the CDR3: TGTGCCTGGAGTGTACAGGGAGAATATGGCTACACCTTC. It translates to CAWSVQGEYGYTF.

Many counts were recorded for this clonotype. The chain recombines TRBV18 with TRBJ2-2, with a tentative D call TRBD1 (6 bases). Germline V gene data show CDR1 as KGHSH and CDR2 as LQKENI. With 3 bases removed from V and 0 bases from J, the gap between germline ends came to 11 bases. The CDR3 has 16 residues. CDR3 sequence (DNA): TGTGCCAGCTCACCTGGACAGTTCGCGAACACCGGGGAGCTGTTTTTT. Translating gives CASSPGQFANTGELFF.

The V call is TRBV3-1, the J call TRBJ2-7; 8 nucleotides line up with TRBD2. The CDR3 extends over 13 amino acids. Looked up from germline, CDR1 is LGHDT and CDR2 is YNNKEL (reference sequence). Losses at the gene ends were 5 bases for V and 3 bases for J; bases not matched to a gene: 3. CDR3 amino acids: CASSGTRIYEQYF. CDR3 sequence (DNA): TGTGCCAGCAGCGGGACTAGAATCTACGAGCAGTACTTC.

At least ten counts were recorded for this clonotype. The CDR3 DNA reads TGTGCCAGTAGCAGACAGGATTCCGGGGAGCTGTTTTTT. Amino acid sequence: CASSRQDSGELFF. This chain uses TRBV19 with TRBJ2-2; D perhaps matches TRBD1 (6 bases). This CDR3 is built from 13 residues. CDR1 is LNHDA and CDR2 is SQIVND in the germline V gene (reference sequence). Trimming cost V 6 bases and J 6 bases, with 11 bases left between them. The full variable domain, its missing parts supplied by reference TRBV19 and TRBJ2-2, is DGGITQSPKYLFRKEGQNVTLSCEQNLNHDAMYWYRQDPGQGLRLIYYSQIVNDFQKGDIAEGYSVSREKKESFPLTVTSAQKNPTAFYLCASSRQDSGELFFGEGSRLTVL.

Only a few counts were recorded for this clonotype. CDR3: CASSERGIGEAFF. DNA of the CDR3: TGTGCCAGCAGTGAAAGGGGGATCGGTGAAGCTTTCTTT. J is TRBJ1-1 and V is TRBV6-1, with D perhaps TRBD1 (6 bases). Germline CDR1 is MNHNS and CDR2 is SASEGT. V lost 2 bases, J lost 7 bases, and 11 bases lay in between. The CDR3 loop spans 13 amino acids.

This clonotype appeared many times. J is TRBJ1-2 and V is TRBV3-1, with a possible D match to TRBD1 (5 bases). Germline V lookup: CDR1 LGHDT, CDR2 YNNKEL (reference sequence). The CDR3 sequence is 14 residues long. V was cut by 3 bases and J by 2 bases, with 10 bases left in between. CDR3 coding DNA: TGTGCCAGCAGCCAGGGGGACCGAAACTATGGCTACACCTTC. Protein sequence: CASSQGDRNYGYTF.

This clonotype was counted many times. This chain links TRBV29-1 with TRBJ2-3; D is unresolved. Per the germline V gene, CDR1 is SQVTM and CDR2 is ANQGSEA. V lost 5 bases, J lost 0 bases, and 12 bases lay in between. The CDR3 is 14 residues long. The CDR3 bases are TGCAGCGTTCCGATTCCCGCAAGCACAGATACGCAGTATTTT. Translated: CSVPIPASTDTQYF.

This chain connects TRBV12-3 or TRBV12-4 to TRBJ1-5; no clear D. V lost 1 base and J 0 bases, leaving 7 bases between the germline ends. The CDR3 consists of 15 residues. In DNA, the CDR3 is TGTGCCAGCAGTTTAGTCACCGATAGCAATCAGCCCCAGCATTTT. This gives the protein CASSLVTDSNQPQHF.

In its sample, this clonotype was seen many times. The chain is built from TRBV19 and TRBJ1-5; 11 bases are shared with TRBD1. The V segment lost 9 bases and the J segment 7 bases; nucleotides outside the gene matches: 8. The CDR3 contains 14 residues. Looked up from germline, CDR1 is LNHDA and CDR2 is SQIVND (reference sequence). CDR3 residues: CASVDRGLGQPQHF. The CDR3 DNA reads TGTGCCAGCGTGGACAGGGGGCTAGGGCAGCCCCAGCATTTT.